This TCR beta chain was recorded in a study of cytomegalovirus exposure and HLA in healthy donors. Regarding the study as a whole: Subsequent analysis revealed that first-cohort TCR clusters tended to co-occur in the 120 or so validation repertoires.

Trimming removed 4 bases from V and 7 bases from J; junction bases left unmatched: 9. From germline, CDR1 is SGHNT and CDR2 YYREEE (reference sequence). This CDR3 is built from 16 residues. The repertoire was sequenced with immunoSEQ multiplex PCR; TCRdb's copy has only in-frame clones and lacks some. The data hold about 220,000 clones, with approximately 88% observed a single time. Comment on this clone: Its antigen is not identified.

The clonotype comes from a woman in her twenties or thirties in good health and CMV-seropositive. This chain joins TRBV5-4 and TRBJ2-1; TRBD2 aligns across 12 bases. The sequenced sample was PBMCs. The CDR3 loop reads CASSILAGGGRNEQFF. The CDR3 DNA is TGTGCCAGCAGCATACTAGCGGGAGGAGGGAGGAATGAGCAGTTCTTC. Supplemented by reference TRBV5-4 and TRBJ2-1, the full variable domain reads ETGVTQSPTHLIKTRGQQVTLRCSSQSGHNTVSWYQQALGQGPQFIFQYYREEENGRGNFPPRFSGLQFPNYSSELNVNALELDDSALYLCASSILAGGGRNEQFFGPGTRLTVL.